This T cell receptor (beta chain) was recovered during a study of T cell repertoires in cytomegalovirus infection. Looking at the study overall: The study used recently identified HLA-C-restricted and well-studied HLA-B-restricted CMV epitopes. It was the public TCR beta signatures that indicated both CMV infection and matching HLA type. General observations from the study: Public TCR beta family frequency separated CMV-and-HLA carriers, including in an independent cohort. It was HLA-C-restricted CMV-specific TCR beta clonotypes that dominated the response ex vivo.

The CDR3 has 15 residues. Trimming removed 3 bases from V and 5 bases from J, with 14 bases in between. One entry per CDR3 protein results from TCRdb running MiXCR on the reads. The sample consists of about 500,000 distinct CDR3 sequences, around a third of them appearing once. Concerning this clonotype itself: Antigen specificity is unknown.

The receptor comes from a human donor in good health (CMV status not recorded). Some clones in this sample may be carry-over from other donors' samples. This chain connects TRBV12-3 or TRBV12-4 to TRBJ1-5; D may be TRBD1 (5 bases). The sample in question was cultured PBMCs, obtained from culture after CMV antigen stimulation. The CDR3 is CASSLDGGGDQPQHF. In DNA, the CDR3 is TGTGCCAGCAGTTTGGACGGGGGTGGTGATCAGCCCCAGCATTTT.